This note documents a single TCR beta chain sequence. As processed by the authors: The assay estimated nucleated cells by amplifying reference gene primers. The assay was immunoSEQ multiplex PCR, and TCRdb's table has in-frame clones only and misses some. V, J and clone size are those of that table, while D and trimming were read from the DNA. The repertoire holds about 110,000 clones, with less than 75% as singletons. The data derive from a study of blood T cell repertoires in COVID-19. Study in general: Samples came from the United States, Italy and Spain, spanning acute and convalescent COVID-19. T cells, B-cell-depleted T cells, or PBMCs provided the cDNA or gDNA that served as material.

Germline V CDR1 and CDR2: SGHNT, YYREEE (reference sequence). The CDR3 has 13 residues. Trimming took off 3 bases at V and 5 bases at J, with 11 bases between the two ends. The sample consisted of peripheral blood. The origin of this receptor is a middle-aged woman with acute or convalescent COVID-19. The chain combines TRBV5-4 with TRBJ2-5, with D maybe TRBD2 (6 bases). The DNA of the CDR3 is TGTGCCAGCAGCTCATCTGCGGGGGAGACCCAGTACTTC. Residues: CASSSSAGETQYF.